The clone carrying this TCR beta chain was counted once. The data stem from a study of shared clonotypes between healthy human individuals. Naive CD8 cells were CD45RO-negative, positively selected for CCR7, excluding terminally differentiated effector memory CD45RA+ cells. The trim removed 4 bases at V and 6 bases at J, leaving 7 bases unmatched. This CDR3 contains 14 residues. The germline gives CDR1 SGHDT, CDR2 YYEEEE. Sequencing was performed with immunoSEQ multiplex PCR; in TCRdb, only in-frame clones are kept and a portion is missing. The data contain roughly 1,800,000 clones, about 95% of them singletons.

The receptor was derived from a man between 18 and 35 years old in good health. J is TRBJ2-7 and V is TRBV5-6; 10 bases match TRBD2. The source material was naive CD8+ T cells sorted from blood. The DNA for the CDR3 is TGTGCCAGCAGCCTGAGCGGGGGGGCCTCCGAGCAGTACTTC. Translated: CASSLSGGASEQYF.